This T cell receptor beta chain was captured in a study of T-cell reconstitution after alpha-beta-depleted transplantation in children. CDR1 and CDR2 (germline): SGHTA, FQGNSA. The CDR3 is 16 amino acids. The junction had 9 bases not matched to a gene; V was cut back by 1 base and J by 6 bases. TCRbeta library preparation incorporated unique molecular identifiers. MiXCR, run by TCRdb on the PCR reads, gives a single entry per CDR3 protein. The table lists approximately 520,000 distinct CDR3 sequences, roughly 33% of them singletons. The chain employs TRBV7-2 and TRBJ2-1; 7 bases agree with TRBD2. This clonotype was obtained from a human donor who donated a stem cell graft to a child with aplastic anemia. The sequences come from PBMCs from the stem cell graft donor, collected from the stem cell graft. The CDR3 spells CASSLVRQRDINEQFF. The DNA of the CDR3 is TGTGCCAGCAGCTTAGTCAGACAGCGGGATATCAATGAGCAGTTCTTC.